Listed below are T cell receptor beta chains from one sample, sequenced in a study of cytomegalovirus exposure and HLA in healthy donors. TCRdb's copy holds only in-frame clones and misses some; the assay was immunoSEQ multiplex PCR. The data hold around 150,000 clones, with 80% to 90% observed a single time. The sample was PBMCs. These receptors all stem from a woman in her thirties in good health and CMV-seropositive. Both conserved end residues are part of each CDR3. D genes are given only for firm matches. Size is stated for part of the rows, as once, few or many counts, or as a class when the clone is expanded.

v_gene: TRBV6-5
j_gene: TRBJ1-4
abundance: NA
d_gene: TRBD1
CDR3aa: CASSRGQGGNEKLFF
CDR3nt: TGTGCCAGCAGTCGGGGACAGGGGGGCAATGAAAAACTGTTTTTT

v_gene: TRBV10-3
j_gene: TRBJ1-1
abundance: once
d_gene: TRBD1
CDR3aa: CAISGQGADAEAFF
CDR3nt: TGTGCCATCAGTGGGCAGGGGGCGGACGCTGAAGCTTTCTTT

v_gene: TRBV4-3
j_gene: TRBJ2-7
abundance: NA
d_gene: NA
CDR3aa: CASSRQGHPTYEQYF
CDR3nt: TGCGCCAGCAGCCGCCAGGGACACCCTACCTACGAGCAGTACTTC

v_gene: TRBV7-7
j_gene: TRBJ2-7
abundance: NA
d_gene: NA
CDR3aa: CASSLALEYEQYF
CDR3nt: TGTGCCAGCAGCTTGGCCCTGGAGTACGAGCAGTACTTC

v_gene: TRBV19
j_gene: TRBJ1-6
abundance: once
d_gene: TRBD1
CDR3aa: CASSIVPGQGMSPLHF
CDR3nt: TGTGCCAGTAGTATTGTACCGGGACAGGGTATGTCACCCCTCCACTTT

v_gene: TRBV4-3
j_gene: TRBJ2-7
abundance: once
d_gene: NA
CDR3aa: CASSQLGAIDEQYF
CDR3nt: TGCGCCAGCAGCCAATTGGGGGCTATCGACGAGCAGTACTTC

v_gene: TRBV7-2
j_gene: TRBJ2-2
abundance: NA
d_gene: NA
CDR3aa: CASSSFRTDTGELFF
CDR3nt: TGTGCCAGCAGCTCGTTCCGGACAGACACCGGGGAGCTGTTTTTT

v_gene: TRBV11-1
j_gene: TRBJ2-3
abundance: NA
d_gene: TRBD1
CDR3aa: CASSLRQGIGDTQYF
CDR3nt: TGTGCCAGCAGCTTAAGACAGGGGATAGGAGATACGCAGTATTTT

v_gene: TRBV5-1
j_gene: TRBJ2-5
abundance: NA
d_gene: TRBD2
CDR3aa: CASSLGVREGETQYF
CDR3nt: TGCGCCAGCAGCTTGGGGGTCAGGGAGGGAGAGACCCAGTACTTC

v_gene: TRBV4-1
j_gene: TRBJ2-7
abundance: NA
d_gene: TRBD2
CDR3aa: CASSQDGSSGVSDEQYF
CDR3nt: TGCGCCAGCAGCCAAGACGGTTCAAGCGGGGTCTCAGACGAGCAGTACTTC

v_gene: TRBV4-3
j_gene: TRBJ2-1
abundance: NA
d_gene: TRBD2
CDR3aa: CASSQYLAGVQFF
CDR3nt: TGCGCCAGCAGCCAGTACCTAGCGGGGGTCCAGTTCTTC

v_gene: TRBV6-4
j_gene: TRBJ2-1
abundance: NA
d_gene: NA
CDR3aa: CASSVRDSRTNEQFF
CDR3nt: TGTGCCAGCAGTGTCCGGGACTCCCGCACGAATGAGCAGTTCTTC

v_gene: TRBV19
j_gene: TRBJ1-5
abundance: NA
d_gene: NA
CDR3aa: CASSIGGGYSNQPQHF
CDR3nt: TGTGCCAGTAGTATAGGAGGCGGGTATAGCAATCAGCCCCAGCATTTT

v_gene: TRBV29-1
j_gene: TRBJ2-7
abundance: NA
d_gene: TRBD1
CDR3aa: CSVEEGQGGYEQYF
CDR3nt: TGCAGCGTTGAAGAGGGACAGGGGGGCTACGAGCAGTACTTC

v_gene: TRBV7-6
j_gene: TRBJ2-3
abundance: NA
d_gene: NA
CDR3aa: CASSAAAGAYTDTQYF
CDR3nt: TGTGCCAGCAGCGCGGCGGCGGGGGCCTACACAGATACGCAGTATTTT

v_gene: TRBV6-6
j_gene: TRBJ1-1
abundance: NA
d_gene: NA
CDR3aa: CASSGGTEAFF
CDR3nt: TGTGCCAGCAGCGGTGGTACTGAAGCTTTCTTT

v_gene: TRBV28
j_gene: TRBJ1-3
abundance: few
d_gene: NA
CDR3aa: CASRPRFPNSGNTIYF
CDR3nt: TGTGCCAGCAGGCCCAGGTTTCCCAACTCTGGAAACACCATATATTTT

v_gene: TRBV19
j_gene: TRBJ2-6
abundance: NA
d_gene: NA
CDR3aa: CASSSNANVLTF
CDR3nt: TGTGCCAGTAGTTCCAACGCGAACGTCCTGACTTTC

v_gene: TRBV18
j_gene: TRBJ2-7
abundance: NA
d_gene: NA
CDR3aa: CASSPLGAGASYEQHF
CDR3nt: TGTGCCAGCTCACCCCTTGGAGCGGGTGCTTCCTACGAGCAGCACTTC

v_gene: TRBV9
j_gene: TRBJ2-1
abundance: NA
d_gene: TRBD2
CDR3aa: CASSVASGGAIEFF
CDR3nt: TGTGCCAGCAGCGTAGCAAGCGGGGGGGCGATAGAGTTCTTC

v_gene: TRBV18
j_gene: TRBJ1-1
abundance: NA
d_gene: NA
CDR3aa: CASSPDQGLNTEAFF
CDR3nt: TGTGCCAGCTCACCAGACCAGGGGCTAAACACTGAAGCTTTCTTT

v_gene: TRBV2
j_gene: TRBJ1-5
abundance: once
d_gene: NA
CDR3aa: CASSEGQNQPQHF
CDR3nt: TGTGCCAGCAGTGAAGGACAGAATCAGCCCCAGCATTTT

v_gene: TRBV11-2
j_gene: TRBJ2-1
abundance: few
d_gene: NA
CDR3aa: CASSLAREIYNEQFF
CDR3nt: TGTGCCAGCAGCTTAGCGAGGGAGATTTACAATGAGCAGTTCTTC

v_gene: TRBV11-2
j_gene: TRBJ1-1
abundance: NA
d_gene: TRBD1
CDR3aa: CASSLDDRENTEAFF
CDR3nt: TGTGCCAGCAGCTTAGATGACAGGGAGAACACTGAAGCTTTCTTT

v_gene: TRBV5-1
j_gene: TRBJ1-1
abundance: NA
d_gene: NA
CDR3aa: CASSFTGSAEAFF
CDR3nt: TGCGCCAGCAGCTTCACAGGGAGCGCTGAAGCTTTCTTT

v_gene: TRBV5-4
j_gene: TRBJ1-2
abundance: once
d_gene: TRBD1
CDR3aa: CASWPGQVNYGYTF
CDR3nt: TGTGCCAGCTGGCCGGGACAGGTTAACTATGGCTACACCTTC